This T cell receptor (beta chain) was identified during a study of T cells in Graves' hyperthyroidism and ophthalmopathy. An absence of ophthalmopathy progression within 18 months meant stable Graves' hyperthyroidism. This clonotype was picked up many times. No antigen is known for it. Notes on the study in general: Among thyroid clonotypes expanded above 0.001, most also appeared in blood.

Using RNA transcripts as the source, TCR beta CDR3 regions were amplified. The HTBI primer set served for first-round RT-PCR of the TCR CDR3. From the multiplex PCR reads, TCRdb called clonotypes with MiXCR, one entry per CDR3 protein. The sample records under 450,000 distinct CDR3 sequences, less than 20% being singletons. Sequencing was carried out using blood. The receptor comes from a woman aged 18-29 years with Graves' hyperthyroidism.

The CDR3 region has the DNA TGTGCCAGCTCACTCCCCAGCTCCTACGAGCAGTACTTC. It codes for CASSLPSSYEQYF. This chain joins TRBV18 and TRBJ2-7; D gene unclear. The CDR3 is made up of 13 amino acids. Germline V gene data show CDR1 as KGHSH and CDR2 as LQKENI. V was pared by 4 bases and J by 0 bases, with 7 bases between. Filled out from reference TRBV18 and TRBJ2-7, the complete variable domain reads NAGVMQNPRHLVRRRGQEARLRCSPMKGHSHVYWYRQLPEEGLKFMVYLQKENIIDESGMPKERFSAEFPKEGPSILRIQQVVRGDSAAYFCASSLPSSYEQYFGPGTRLTVT.